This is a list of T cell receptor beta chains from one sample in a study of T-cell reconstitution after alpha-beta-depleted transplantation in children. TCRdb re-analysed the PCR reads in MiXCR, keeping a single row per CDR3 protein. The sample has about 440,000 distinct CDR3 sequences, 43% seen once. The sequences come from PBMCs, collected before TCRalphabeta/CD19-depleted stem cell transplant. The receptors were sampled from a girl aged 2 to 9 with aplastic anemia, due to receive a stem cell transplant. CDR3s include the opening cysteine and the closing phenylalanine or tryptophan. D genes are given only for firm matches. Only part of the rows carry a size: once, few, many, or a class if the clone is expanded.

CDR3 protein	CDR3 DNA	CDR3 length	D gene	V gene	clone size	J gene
CATSRDPAPSSYEQYF	TGTGCCACCAGCAGAGATCCCGCGCCTTCATCCTACGAGCAGTACTTC	16	.	TRBV15	.	TRBJ2-7
CSASVPAGLRRNEQFF	TGCAGTGCTAGTGTGCCCGCGGGCCTCCGGAGGAATGAGCAGTTCTTC	16	.	TRBV20-1	many	TRBJ2-1
CASSLRTGVETQYF	TGTGCCAGCAGCTTAAGGACAGGGGTCGAGACCCAGTACTTC	14	TRBD1	TRBV7-9	.	TRBJ2-5
CASSSEQTRFRTDTQYF	TGTGCCAGCAGTTCGGAACAGACTCGCTTTCGCACAGATACGCAGTATTTT	17	.	TRBV27	.	TRBJ2-3
CSPDLAGPADTQYF	TGCAGCCCCGATCTAGCGGGACCTGCAGATACGCAGTATTTT	14	TRBD2	TRBV20-1	few	TRBJ2-3
CSARARGAQPQHF	TGCAGTGCTAGAGCCCGCGGGGCTCAGCCCCAGCATTTT	13	.	TRBV20-1	few	TRBJ1-5
CASGLADSYNEQFF	TGCGCCAGCGGACTAGCGGACTCCTACAATGAGCAGTTCTTC	14	TRBD2	TRBV5-1	.	TRBJ2-1
CSALTEYNEQFF	TGCAGTGCCTTAACGGAGTACAATGAGCAGTTCTTC	12	.	TRBV20-1	.	TRBJ2-1
CASSQAVGGQGAFF	TGTGCCAGCAGCCAAGCCGTAGGGGGGCAAGGAGCTTTCTTT	14	.	TRBV7-8	few	TRBJ1-1
CTIISGGPDTQYF	TGCACCATAATAAGCGGGGGTCCAGATACGCAGTATTTT	13	TRBD2	TRBV20-1	.	TRBJ2-3
CASSQARDFRQFF	TGTGCCAGCAGCCAAGCCCGGGACTTTAGGCAGTTCTTC	13	.	TRBV3-1	.	TRBJ2-1
CASHIATPSTDTQYF	TGTGCCAGCCACATTGCCACCCCTAGCACAGATACGCAGTATTTT	15	.	TRBV7-8	.	TRBJ2-3
CASRPFRNRDCLNTEAFF	TGTGCAAGTCGCCCCTTCCGAAACAGGGACTGTCTGAACACTGAAGCTTTCTTT	18	.	TRBV12-2	few	TRBJ1-1
CASSLGNSGTTDTQYF	TGTGCCAGCAGCTTGGGAAATAGTGGAACCACAGATACGCAGTATTTT	16	.	TRBV5-6	many	TRBJ2-3
CASSYNPTGTYEQYF	TGTGCCAGCAGTTACAACCCGACCGGTACCTACGAGCAGTACTTC	15	.	TRBV6-5	.	TRBJ2-7
CSATPYLGGYEQFF	TGCAGTGCTACGCCATATCTGGGGGGCTATGAGCAGTTCTTC	14	.	TRBV20-1	once	TRBJ2-1
CAISPYARGGKETQYF	TGTGCCATCAGTCCCTACGCCAGGGGAGGGAAAGAGACCCAGTACTTC	16	.	TRBV10-3	.	TRBJ2-5
CASSYGYTGELFF	TGTGCCAGCAGCTATGGGTACACCGGGGAGCTGTTTTTT	13	.	TRBV5-7	.	TRBJ2-2
CASSDPAGPGGDTQYF	TGTGCCAGCAGTGACCCAGCGGGACCTGGGGGAGATACGCAGTATTTT	16	TRBD2	TRBV6-1	many	TRBJ2-3
CASSLGDRVRYEQYF	TGCGCCAGCAGCTTGGGAGACAGGGTCCGATACGAGCAGTACTTC	15	TRBD1	TRBV5-1	.	TRBJ2-7
CASSLVETAPLHF	TGTGCCAGCAGCTTAGTAGAGACGGCACCCCTCCACTTT	13	.	TRBV7-6	.	TRBJ1-6
CASSKYRDPFNTGELFF	TGCGCCAGCAGTAAATACAGGGATCCCTTTAACACCGGGGAGCTGTTTTTT	17	.	TRBV10-2	few	TRBJ2-2
CASSLNNEQFF	TGTGCCAGCAGCCTCAACAATGAGCAGTTCTTC	11	.	TRBV12-3/TRBV12-4	many	TRBJ2-1
CASRPGQPYNEQFF	TGTGCCAGCAGACCAGGACAGCCGTACAATGAGCAGTTCTTC	14	.	TRBV7-9	.	TRBJ2-1
CASSQPGGRDYGYTF	TGCGCCAGCAGCCAACCAGGTGGGAGGGACTATGGCTACACCTTC	15	.	TRBV4-1	.	TRBJ1-2
CSAPLARGEETQYF	TGCAGTGCCCCACTAGCGCGAGGGGAGGAGACCCAGTACTTC	14	TRBD2	TRBV20-1	.	TRBJ2-5
CASSPTWETQYF	TGCGCCAGCAGTCCCACGTGGGAGACCCAGTACTTC	12	.	TRBV10-2	many	TRBJ2-5
CSALSGGSSYEQYF	TGCAGTGCTTTGTCCGGGGGAAGCTCCTACGAGCAGTACTTC	14	.	TRBV20-1	few	TRBJ2-7
CASSNQNTDTQYF	TGTGCCAGCAGTAACCAGAACACAGATACGCAGTATTTT	13	.	TRBV27	.	TRBJ2-3
CASSLLVTGGNSPLHF	TGTGCCAGCAGCTTACTTGTGACAGGGGGTAATTCACCCCTCCACTTT	16	TRBD1	TRBV7-2	.	TRBJ1-6
CSARAHRQSSYEQYF	TGCAGTGCTAGAGCTCACAGGCAAAGCTCCTACGAGCAGTACTTC	15	.	TRBV20-1	.	TRBJ2-7
CSARGPSGGTNEQFF	TGCAGTGCTAGGGGGCCTAGCGGGGGGACCAATGAGCAGTTCTTC	15	TRBD2	TRBV20-1	once	TRBJ2-1
CASSVAGGDTQYF	TGTGCCAGCAGCGTAGCGGGGGGAGATACGCAGTATTTT	13	TRBD2	TRBV9	many	TRBJ2-3
CASNLGRNYGYTF	TGTGCCAGCAATCTGGGGCGAAACTATGGCTACACCTTC	13	.	TRBV6-1	.	TRBJ1-2
CATSRGRVSGGYTF	TGTGCCACCAGCAGAGGTCGGGTATCTGGCGGCTACACCTTC	14	.	TRBV15	few	TRBJ1-2
CCASSALRGSPYNEQFF	TGCTGTGCTTCTAGTGCTCTCAGGGGCAGCCCCTACAATGAGCAGTTCTTC	17	.	TRBV20-1	few	TRBJ2-1
CASSRQSGTVNTDTQYF	TGTGCCAGCAGTCGCCAGTCCGGGACAGTGAACACAGATACGCAGTATTTT	17	TRBD1	TRBV12-3/TRBV12-4	many	TRBJ2-3
CASSLLTSPNEQFF	TGTGCCAGCAGCTTGTTAACTAGCCCCAATGAGCAGTTCTTC	14	.	TRBV5-4	.	TRBJ2-1
CASSRGQFANTGELFF	TGTGCCAGTAGTAGAGGACAGTTCGCGAACACCGGGGAGCTGTTTTTT	16	.	TRBV19	few	TRBJ2-2
CSVEDRDSGELFF	TGCAGCGTAGAAGACAGGGACTCCGGGGAGCTGTTTTTT	13	.	TRBV29-1	.	TRBJ2-2
CATMDRAVNYGYTF	TGTGCCACCATGGACAGGGCGGTGAACTATGGCTACACCTTC	14	TRBD1	TRBV10-3	many	TRBJ1-2
CASRSPWSGRGTGELFF	TGTGCCAGCAGATCACCCTGGTCCGGGAGGGGCACCGGGGAGCTGTTTTTT	17	TRBD2	TRBV11-2	few	TRBJ2-2
CASSSSNVREQYF	TGTGCCAGCAGTTCGTCAAACGTCCGCGAGCAGTACTTC	13	.	TRBV12-3/TRBV12-4	many	TRBJ2-7
CASTINTGELFF	TGCGCCAGCACTATAAACACCGGGGAGCTGTTTTTT	12	.	TRBV10-2	.	TRBJ2-2
CASSVAGTSPYEQYF	TGTGCCAGCAGCGTAGCTGGGACATCCCCCTACGAGCAGTACTTC	15	.	TRBV9	many	TRBJ2-7
CASSLGAQPQHF	TGTGCCAGCAGCCTTGGGGCCCAGCCCCAGCATTTT	12	.	TRBV28	.	TRBJ1-5
CAWRGLAYNEQFF	TGTGCCTGGAGGGGACTAGCCTACAATGAGCAGTTCTTC	13	TRBD2	TRBV30	.	TRBJ2-1
CASSLRELAGAYEQYF	TGTGCCAGCAGTTTACGGGAGCTAGCGGGAGCCTACGAGCAGTACTTC	16	TRBD2	TRBV6-5	.	TRBJ2-7
CASSLRTSGAHNEQFF	TGTGCCAGCAGCTTAAGGACTAGCGGAGCCCACAATGAGCAGTTCTTC	16	TRBD2	TRBV7-3	.	TRBJ2-1